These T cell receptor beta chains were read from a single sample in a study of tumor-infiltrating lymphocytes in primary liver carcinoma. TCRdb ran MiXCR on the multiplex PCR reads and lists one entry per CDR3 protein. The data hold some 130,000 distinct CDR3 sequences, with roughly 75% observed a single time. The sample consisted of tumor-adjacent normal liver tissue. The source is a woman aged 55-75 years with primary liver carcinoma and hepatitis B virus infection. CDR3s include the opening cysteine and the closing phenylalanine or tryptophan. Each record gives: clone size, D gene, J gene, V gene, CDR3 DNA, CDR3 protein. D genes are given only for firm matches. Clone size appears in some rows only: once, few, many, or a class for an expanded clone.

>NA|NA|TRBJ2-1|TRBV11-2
TGCGCCAGCAGATTAACCCCGACAACGTTCTTCGACGATGAGCAGTTCTTC
CASRLTPTTFFDDEQFF
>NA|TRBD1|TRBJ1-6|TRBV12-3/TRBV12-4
TGTGCCGGCCAGACAGGGTCTAATTCACCCCTCCACTTT
CAGQTGSNSPLHF
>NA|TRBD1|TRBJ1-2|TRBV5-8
TGTGCTAGCAGCTTGGCGGACAGGCCCTTTTCCTATGGCTACACCTTC
CASSLADRPFSYGYTF
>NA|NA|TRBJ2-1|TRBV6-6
NA
CASSSADIAVGPGIF
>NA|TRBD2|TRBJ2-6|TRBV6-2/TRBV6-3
TGTGTCACCAGCTCGGGGGGCTCTGGGGCCAACGTCCTGACTTTC
CVTSSGGSGANVLTF
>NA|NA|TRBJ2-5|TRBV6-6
TGTGCCAGCAGTTACTTGCTGGCTAGAAAGGAAGAGACCCAGTACTTC
CASSYLLARKEETQYF
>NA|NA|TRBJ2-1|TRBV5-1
TGCGCCAGCAGCTTGGGGATAGTCTCCTACAATGAGCAGTTCTTC
CASSLGIVSYNEQFF
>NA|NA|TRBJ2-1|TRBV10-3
TGTGAAATCAGTGAGTCAACTAGTCTGCAGTTCTTC
CEISESTSLQFF
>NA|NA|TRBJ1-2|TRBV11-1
TGTGCCAGCAGCTTCCAGTCCGGGACGGAATATGGCTACACCTTC
CASSFQSGTEYGYTF
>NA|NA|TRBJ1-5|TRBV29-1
TGCAGCGTTAATGGGGCAGGGAGCGATCAGCCCCAGCATTTT
CSVNGAGSDQPQHF
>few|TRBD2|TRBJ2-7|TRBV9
TGTGCCAGCGCTAGCGGACTCCCTAGCTCCTACGAGCAGTACTTC
CASASGLPSSYEQYF
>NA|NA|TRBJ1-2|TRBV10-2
TGCGCCAACAGTGACGGATACTATGGCTTCACCTTC
CANSDGYYGFTF
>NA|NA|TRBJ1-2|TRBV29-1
TGCAGCGCCCCCTCGGCCTCTAACTATTGCTACACCTTC
CSAPSASNYCYTF
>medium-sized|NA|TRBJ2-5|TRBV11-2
TGTGCCAGCAGCTTAGATCTGAGGAGTAACGAAGAGACCCAGTACTTC
CASSLDLRSNEETQYF
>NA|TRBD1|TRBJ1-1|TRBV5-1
TGCGCCAGCAGCCTCGGAGGGGTACGGGACAGGGGACCCATGAATACTGAAGCTCTCTTT
CASSLGGVRDRGPMNTEALF
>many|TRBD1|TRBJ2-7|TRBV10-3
TGTGCCATCAGTGCGGGGGACAGGGGGCTCCACGAGCAGTACTTC
CAISAGDRGLHEQYF
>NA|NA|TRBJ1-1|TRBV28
TGTGTCAGCAGCCCGGGACGGGACATTGAAGCTTTCTTT
CVSSPGRDIEAFF
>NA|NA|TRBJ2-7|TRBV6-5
TGTGCCAGGAGTATCACTCCCACCTCCTACGAGCAGTACTTC
CARSITPTSYEQYF
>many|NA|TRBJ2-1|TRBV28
TGTGCCAGCAGTTTATTCAGGAGCGTCTACAATGAGCAGTTCTTC
CASSLFRSVYNEQFF
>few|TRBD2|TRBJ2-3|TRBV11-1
TGTACCGGCAGCTTAAGGCAGCGTGCGGGAGAGTCTCACTTT
CTGSLRQRAGESHF
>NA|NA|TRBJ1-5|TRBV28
TGTGCCGGCGCCGTGCAATATAGCAATCAGCCCCAGCATTTT
CAGAVQYSNQPQHF
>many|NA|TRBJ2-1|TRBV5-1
TGCGCCAGCAGCTTAGGGCGTGTATCGTACAATGAGCAGTTCTTC
CASSLGRVSYNEQFF
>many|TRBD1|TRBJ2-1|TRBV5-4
TGTGCCAGCAGCCCCTCCCTGACAGGGGGAAATGAGCAGTTCTTC
CASSPSLTGGNEQFF
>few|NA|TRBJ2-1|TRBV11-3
TGTGCCAGCCGGGCCCTCACAAGGGTCTACAATGAGCGGTTCTTC
CASRALTRVYNERFF
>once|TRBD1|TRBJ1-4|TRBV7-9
TGTGCCAGCGGCTGGGGACAGGGGCCGTATACTGAAAAACTGGTTTTT
CASGWGQGPYTEKLVF
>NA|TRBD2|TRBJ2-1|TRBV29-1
TGTAGCGCATATGGACTAGCGGGAGGGCCCTCCAAGGAGAATGAGCAGTTCTTC
CSAYGLAGGPSKENEQFF
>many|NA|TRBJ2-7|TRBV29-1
TGCAGCGTTAAGGCTAATTCCTACGAGCAGTACTTC
CSVKANSYEQYF
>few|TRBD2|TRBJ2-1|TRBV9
TGTGCCAGCAGCTCCAGCGGGAGGGCCAGGGATGAGCAGTTCTTC
CASSSSGRARDEQFF
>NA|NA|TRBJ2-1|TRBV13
TGTGCCAGCAGCCGAATCTACAGGGGGGGCACCCACAATAAGCAGTTCTTC
CASSRIYRGGTHNKQFF
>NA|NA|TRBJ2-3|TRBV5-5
TGTGCCAGCAGCCTAGGGAGAGGAAAGCCCCCAGCGGCAGATACGCAGTATTTT
CASSLGRGKPPAADTQYF
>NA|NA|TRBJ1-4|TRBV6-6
TGTGCCAGCAGTAACAGTGCCTACAATGAAAAACTGTTTTTT
CASSNSAYNEKLFF
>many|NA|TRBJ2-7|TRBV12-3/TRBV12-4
TGTGCCAGCAGTCTCCGACGCCGCTACGAGCAGTACTTC
CASSLRRRYEQYF